This T cell receptor beta chain was sequenced for a study of cytomegalovirus exposure and HLA in healthy donors. About this clone itself: Its specificity is not known.

Deletions cut 6 bases from V and 4 bases from J, with 15 bases between. The germline CDR1 and CDR2 sequences are MRHNA and SNTAGT. The CDR3 sequence is 14 residues long. Study results and caveats: As a later analysis revealed, the rate of TCR association differed by HLA locus, with DRB1 most and HLA-C fewest. A few CMV-associated chains proved CMV antigen-specific in vitro. It has been reported that TCR beta sequences accurately predicted the HLA-A and HLA-B alleles of most subjects. Approximately 17,000 TCR beta sequences were associated with HLA alleles at 0.05 false discovery rate in a later analysis.

The PCR employed 60 Vbeta primers together with 13 Jbeta primers. TCRdb's copy holds only in-frame clones and misses some; the assay was immunoSEQ multiplex PCR. The sample has 150,000 or so clones, under 85% seen once; the top ten hold more than 4%. This sequence was found in a male donor in good health and CMV-seropositive. The rearrangement links TRBV6-4 to TRBJ1-2, with D perhaps matching TRBD1 (5 bases). The sequencing sample was made of PBMCs. The CDR3 nucleotides are TGTGCCAGCAGAAGTGACAGTTCTGGCTATGGCTACACCTTC. It is translated as CASRSDSSGYGYTF.